The rows below give T cell receptor beta chains drawn from one sample of a study of blood T cell repertoires in COVID-19. Assay used: immunoSEQ multiplex PCR; TCRdb lists only in-frame clones, some missing. Seen here are about 250,000 clones, roughly 83% observed once, and the top ten hold 8.9%. Sequences were obtained from peripheral blood. These receptor sequences come from a man older than 75 with acute or convalescent COVID-19. Both conserved end residues are part of each CDR3. A D gene is named only where the DNA matches it firmly. Clone size is stated in some rows and not others, as once, few, many or a class when expanded.

clone size	J gene	D gene	V gene	CDR3 DNA	CDR3 protein
once	TRBJ2-7	.	TRBV7-2	TGTGCCAGCAGCTTAGCGGTGGTAGCCAGGGGCGGCGAGCAGTACTTC	CASSLAVVARGGEQYF
once	TRBJ1-1	.	TRBV13	TGTGCCAGCAGCCGGGGGGGCGTATACACTGAAGCTTTCTTT	CASSRGGVYTEAFF
.	TRBJ1-1	TRBD1	TRBV28	TGTGCCAGCAGTTCCGGGACAGGGATTACTGAAGCTTTCTTT	CASSSGTGITEAFF
.	TRBJ2-7	.	TRBV6-5	TGTGCCAGCAGGGGGATGGCAGGAGGCTCCTACGAGCAGTACTTC	CASRGMAGGSYEQYF
.	TRBJ2-3	.	TRBV5-8	TGTGCCAGCAGCTTGGCCCAGCGAGATACGCAGTATTTT	CASSLAQRDTQYF
.	TRBJ1-1	TRBD1	TRBV7-9	TGTGCCAGCAGCGCTCCTCGGACAGGGGGGGAAGCTTTCTTT	CASSAPRTGGEAFF
.	TRBJ2-7	TRBD2	TRBV4-2	TGTGCCAGCGGGGCTAGCGGGCACGAGCAGTACTTC	CASGASGHEQYF
few	TRBJ2-7	TRBD1	TRBV18	TGTGCCAGCTCACGAGGACAGGGCTACGAGCAGTACTTC	CASSRGQGYEQYF
.	TRBJ1-2	TRBD1	TRBV7-8	TGTGCCAGCAGCCCAAACCTGGACAGGAGGTATGGCTACACCTTC	CASSPNLDRRYGYTF
.	TRBJ2-5	TRBD2	TRBV18	TGTGCCAGCTCACGCCCGGGACTAGCGGGAGACGAGACCCAGTACTTC	CASSRPGLAGDETQYF
.	TRBJ2-7	.	TRBV2	TGTGCCAGCTCCACCGGGGCAGGGGCCTCCTACGAGCAGTACTTC	CASSTGAGASYEQYF
.	TRBJ1-1	TRBD1	TRBV7-9	TGTGCCAGCAGCTTTTTGGACAGGCTGAACACTGAAGCTTTCTTT	CASSFLDRLNTEAFF
few	TRBJ1-2	.	TRBV11-2	TGTGCCAGCAGCTCATTCATGAGGGCCTATGGCTACACCTTC	CASSSFMRAYGYTF
few	TRBJ2-7	TRBD1	TRBV3-1/TRBV3-2	TGTGCCAGCAGCCAAGGACCATGGGACAGGGGGGCCGAGCAGTACTTC	CASSQGPWDRGAEQYF
few	TRBJ1-2	.	TRBV6-5	TGTGCCAGCAGCCCCGGGGGAGGGAGAGATGGCTACACCTTC	CASSPGGGRDGYTF
once	TRBJ2-1	TRBD1	TRBV7-2	TGTGCCACTTGCCGGGACAGGGTTTACAATGAGCAGTTCTTC	CATCRDRVYNEQFF
.	TRBJ1-1	TRBD1	TRBV6-5	TGTGCCAGCATCACAGGGGGCATGAACACTGAAGCTTTCTTT	CASITGGMNTEAFF
.	TRBJ2-7	TRBD1	TRBV9	TGTGCCAGCAGCGCTGACAGGGGAGCCTATTACGAGCAGTACTTC	CASSADRGAYYEQYF
.	TRBJ2-3	.	TRBV6-5	TGTGCCAGCAGTTACCCTAAGGGGACGCAGTATTTT	CASSYPKGTQYF
.	TRBJ1-5	.	TRBV5-1	TGCGCCAGCAGCCCAGGGCAGGATCAGCCCCAGCATTTT	CASSPGQDQPQHF